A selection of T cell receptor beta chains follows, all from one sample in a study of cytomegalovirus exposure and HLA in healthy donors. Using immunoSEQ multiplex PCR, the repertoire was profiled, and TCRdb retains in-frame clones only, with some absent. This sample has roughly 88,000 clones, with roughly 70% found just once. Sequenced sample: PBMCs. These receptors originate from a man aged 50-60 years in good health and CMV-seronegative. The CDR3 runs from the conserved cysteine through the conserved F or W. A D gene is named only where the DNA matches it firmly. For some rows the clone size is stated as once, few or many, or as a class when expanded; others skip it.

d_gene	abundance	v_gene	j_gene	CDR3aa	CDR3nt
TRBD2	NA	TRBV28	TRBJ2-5	CASRRTSGGQETQYF	TGTGCCAGCAGACGGACTAGCGGGGGGCAAGAGACCCAGTACTTC
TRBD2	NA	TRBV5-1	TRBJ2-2	CASSPTSGHQGTGELFF	TGCGCCAGCAGCCCGACTAGCGGCCACCAGGGTACCGGGGAGCTGTTTTTT
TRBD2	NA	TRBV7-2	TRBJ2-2	CASSFPSGRSNTGELFF	TGTGCCAGCAGCTTTCCTAGCGGGCGGTCGAACACCGGGGAGCTGTTTTTT
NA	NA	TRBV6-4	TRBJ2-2	CASSGELFF	TGTGCCAGCTCTGGGGAGCTGTTTTTT
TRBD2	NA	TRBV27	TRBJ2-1	CASSLWVAGEQFF	TGTGCCAGCAGTTTATGGGTAGCGGGAGAGCAGTTCTTC
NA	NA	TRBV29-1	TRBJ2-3	CSAWTGTDTQYF	TGCAGCGCTTGGACTGGCACAGATACGCAGTATTTT
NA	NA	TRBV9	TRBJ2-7	CASSVGRDGSYEQYF	TGTGCCAGCAGCGTAGGGAGGGACGGATCCTACGAGCAGTACTTC
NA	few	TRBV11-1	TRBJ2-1	CASSANPPWAANEQFF	TGTGCCAGCAGCGCTAACCCTCCGTGGGCAGCCAATGAGCAGTTCTTC
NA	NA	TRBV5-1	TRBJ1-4	CASSREVDEKLFF	TGCGCCAGCAGCCGAGAGGTGGATGAAAAACTGTTTTTT
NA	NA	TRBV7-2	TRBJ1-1	CASSSRLTSEAFF	TGTGCCAGCAGCTCAAGACTGACGTCTGAAGCTTTCTTT
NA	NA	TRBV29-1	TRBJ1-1	CSVRTPRRAFF	TGCAGCGTTAGGACTCCTCGCAGAGCTTTCTTT
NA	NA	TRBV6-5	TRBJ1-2	CASSFAGVEDGYTF	TGTGCCAGCAGTTTCGCCGGGGTGGAGGATGGCTACACCTTC
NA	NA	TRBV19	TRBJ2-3	CASSIAGTDTQYF	TGTGCCAGTAGTATAGCAGGGACAGATACGCAGTATTTT
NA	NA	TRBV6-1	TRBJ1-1	CASSDRGGTEAFF	TGTGCCAGCAGTGACAGGGGTGGCACTGAAGCTTTCTTT
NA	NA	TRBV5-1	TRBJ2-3	CASSPVLWARSRLAPTDTQYF	TGCGCCAGCAGCCCAGTACTATGGGCTCGCAGCCGGCTAGCCCCCACAGATACGCAGTATTTT
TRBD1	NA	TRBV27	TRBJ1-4	CASSFGTANEKLFF	TGTGCCAGCAGTTTCGGGACAGCAAATGAAAAACTGTTTTTT
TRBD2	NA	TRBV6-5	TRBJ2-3	CASRLGLASTDTQYF	TGTGCCAGCAGGCTGGGACTAGCGAGCACAGATACGCAGTATTTT
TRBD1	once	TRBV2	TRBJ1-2	CASSLRQGDGYTF	TGTGCCAGCAGCCTAAGACAGGGGGATGGCTACACCTTC
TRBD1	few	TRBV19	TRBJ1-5	CASSGGTGLGYSNQPQHF	TGTGCCAGTAGTGGGGGGACAGGCCTGGGGTATAGCAATCAGCCCCAGCATTTT
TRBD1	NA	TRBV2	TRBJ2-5	CASFRDRAQETQYF	TGTGCCAGCTTTAGGGACAGGGCACAAGAGACCCAGTACTTC
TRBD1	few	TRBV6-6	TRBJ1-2	CASSYSRQGYYGYTF	TGTGCCAGCAGTTACTCCCGACAGGGTTACTATGGCTACACCTTC
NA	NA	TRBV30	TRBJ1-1	CAWSPLGTLNTEAFF	TGTGCCTGGAGTCCACTGGGCACCCTGAACACTGAAGCTTTCTTT
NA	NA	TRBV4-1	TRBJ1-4	CASSQGWSTNEKLFF	TGCGCCAGCAGTCAGGGGTGGTCTACTAATGAAAAACTGTTTTTT
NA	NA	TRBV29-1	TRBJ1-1	CSVRELGNTEAFF	TGCAGCGTGAGAGAGCTTGGGAACACTGAAGCTTTCTTT
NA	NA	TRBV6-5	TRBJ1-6	CASSPLLLEDSPLHF	TGTGCCAGCAGTCCTCTTCTGTTGGAGGATTCACCCCTCCACTTT
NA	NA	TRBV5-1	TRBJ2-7	CASRAGKHEQYF	TGCGCCAGCAGGGCGGGGAAGCACGAGCAGTACTTC
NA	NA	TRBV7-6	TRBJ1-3	CASSASVWSRSGNTIYF	TGTGCCAGCAGCGCTAGCGTATGGTCCCGCTCTGGAAACACCATATATTTT
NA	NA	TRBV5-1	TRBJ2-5	CASSPFVSGETQYF	TGCGCCAGCAGCCCTTTTGTATCGGGGGAGACCCAGTACTTC
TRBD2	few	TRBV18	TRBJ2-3	CATSRGGTDTQYF	TGTGCCACCTCACGGGGGGGCACAGATACGCAGTATTTT
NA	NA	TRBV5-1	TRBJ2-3	CASSRYSTDTQYF	TGCGCCAGCAGCCGGTATTCCACAGATACGCAGTATTTT
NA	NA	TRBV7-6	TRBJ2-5	CASSLVYGKETQYF	TGTGCCAGCAGCTTAGTGTACGGTAAAGAGACCCAGTACTTC
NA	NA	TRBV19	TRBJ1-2	CASTYLPGVQYGYTF	TGTGCCAGTACCTACCTTCCAGGGGTTCAATATGGCTACACCTTC
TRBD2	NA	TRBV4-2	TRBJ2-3	CASSQDLASGGYTDTQYF	TGTGCCAGCAGCCAAGATCTCGCTAGCGGGGGGTACACAGATACGCAGTATTTT
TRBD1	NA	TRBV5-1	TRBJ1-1	CASSPDRGRRNTEAFF	TGCGCCAGCAGCCCTGACAGGGGGCGCAGGAACACTGAAGCTTTCTTT
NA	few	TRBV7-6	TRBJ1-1	CASSHTGAEAFF	TGTGCCAGCAGCCATACGGGGGCTGAAGCTTTCTTT
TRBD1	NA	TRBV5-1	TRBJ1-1	CASRTGGSDTEAFF	TGCGCCAGCAGAACAGGGGGATCGGACACTGAAGCTTTCTTT
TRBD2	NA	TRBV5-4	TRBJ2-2	CASSLDSSGGVPGELFF	TGTGCCAGCAGCTTGGATTCTAGCGGGGGGGTCCCCGGGGAGCTGTTTTTT
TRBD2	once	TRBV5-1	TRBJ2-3	CASSVTSGGPPDTQYF	TGCGCCAGCAGCGTGACTAGCGGGGGGCCGCCAGATACGCAGTATTTT
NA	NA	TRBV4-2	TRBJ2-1	CASSQEPAGSYNEQFF	TGTGCCAGCAGCCAAGAGCCAGCAGGGTCCTACAATGAGCAGTTCTTC
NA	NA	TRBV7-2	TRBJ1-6	CASSLLQTPLYSPLHF	TGTGCCAGCAGCTTATTGCAGACACCCCTCTATTCACCCCTCCACTTT
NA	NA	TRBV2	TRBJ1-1	CASRGHLWAFF	TGTGCCAGCAGGGGACACTTGTGGGCTTTCTTT
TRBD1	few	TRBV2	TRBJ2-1	CASKQGPYNEQFF	TGTGCCAGCAAACAGGGGCCCTACAATGAGCAGTTCTTC